Listed below are T cell receptor beta chains from one sample, sequenced in a study of T cells after yellow fever vaccination. From the 5' RACE reads, TCRdb called clonotypes with MiXCR, one entry per CDR3 protein. The sample lists hundreds of thousands of distinct CDR3 sequences, about 9.5% occurring once. The material sequenced was PBMCs, taken on the day of the first yellow fever vaccination. These receptors were collected from a man between 18 and 35 years old who received the YFV17D yellow fever vaccine. Both conserved end residues are part of each CDR3. The D gene is left open where the match is weak. The size field is filled for only some rows; it gives once, few, many or a size class.

clone size	V gene	J gene	D gene	CDR3 protein	CDR3 DNA
few	TRBV19	TRBJ2-5	TRBD2	CASKTQRGAQETQYF	TGTGCCAGCAAAACTCAGCGGGGGGCTCAAGAGACCCAGTACTTC
few	TRBV6-2/TRBV6-3	TRBJ2-5	.	CASSYVNFQETQYF	TGTGCCAGCAGTTACGTCAATTTCCAAGAGACCCAGTACTTC
.	TRBV6-2/TRBV6-3	TRBJ2-2	.	CASRYPGISRELFF	TGTGCCAGCAGATACCCCGGGATTTCAAGGGAGCTGTTTTTT
.	TRBV10-3	TRBJ1-4	.	CAISAIPSGEKLFF	TGTGCCATCAGTGCGATACCGTCAGGGGAGAAACTGTTTTTT
few	TRBV6-2/TRBV6-3	TRBJ2-5	TRBD1	CASSYFDRGETQYF	TGTGCCAGCAGTTACTTCGACAGGGGAGAGACCCAGTACTTC
.	TRBV12-3/TRBV12-4	TRBJ2-7	.	CASSRDQRYEQYF	TGTGCCAGCAGCCGGGACCAACGCTACGAGCAGTACTTC
few	TRBV29-1	TRBJ1-2	TRBD1	CSVEAEDRGGYGYTF	TGCAGCGTTGAAGCCGAAGACAGGGGTGGCTATGGCTACACCTTC
few	TRBV20-1	TRBJ2-1	TRBD2	CSARRDAGGEQFF	TGCAGTGCTAGACGCGACGCGGGGGGTGAGCAGTTCTTC
many	TRBV5-1	TRBJ2-2	.	CASSLGLPGELFF	TGCGCCAGCAGCTTGGGACTCCCCGGGGAGCTGTTTTTT
few	TRBV10-3	TRBJ1-5	.	CAISSSPGTPQPQHF	TGTGCCATCAGTTCCTCCCCCGGGACACCTCAGCCCCAGCATTTT
few	TRBV5-1	TRBJ1-1	.	CASNFHGQDMNTEAFF	TGCGCCAGCAATTTTCACGGGCAGGACATGAACACTGAAGCTTTCTTT
.	TRBV3-1	TRBJ1-2	TRBD1	CATSQEDRRHYGYTF	TGTGCCACCAGCCAAGAGGACAGGCGCCACTATGGCTACACCTTC
.	TRBV18	TRBJ2-1	.	CASPLGTKLF	TGTGCCAGCCCACTGGGGACCAAATTATTC
.	TRBV3-1	TRBJ2-5	.	CASSQEVPLPGRETQYF	TGTGCCAGCAGCCAAGAAGTTCCACTCCCTGGACGGGAGACCCAGTACTTC
many	TRBV7-8	TRBJ2-1	.	CASSPRWRTDNEQFF	TGTGCCAGCAGCCCCCGTTGGCGGACTGACAATGAGCAGTTCTTC
.	TRBV7-9	TRBJ1-2	.	CASSLRENYGYTF	TGTGCCAGCAGCTTGAGGGAAAACTATGGCTACACCTTC
few	TRBV7-2	TRBJ2-1	TRBD2	CASSVRGLAGENNEQFF	TGTGCCAGCAGCGTAAGGGGACTAGCGGGGGAGAACAATGAGCAGTTCTTC
many	TRBV29-1	TRBJ1-1	.	CSVRINTEAFF	TGCAGCGTTCGGATTAACACTGAAGCTTTCTTT
many	TRBV7-2	TRBJ2-1	TRBD2	CASERGGSYNEQFF	TGTGCCAGCGAGCGGGGGGGCTCCTACAATGAGCAGTTCTTC
.	TRBV20-1	TRBJ2-3	TRBD2	CCARDLRGGADTQYF	TGCTGTGCTAGAGACCTACGGGGGGGGGCAGATACGCAGTATTTT
few	TRBV7-2	TRBJ2-3	.	CASSPTTSTDTQYF	TGTGCCAGCAGCCCCACGACGTCGACAGATACGCAGTATTTT
few	TRBV4-1	TRBJ2-5	TRBD2	CASSQEWASGGSQETQYF	TGCGCCAGCAGCCAAGAGTGGGCTAGCGGGGGTTCACAAGAGACCCAGTACTTC
few	TRBV11-2	TRBJ2-7	TRBD2	CASSLGRPSGGGAYEQYF	TGTGCCAGCAGCTTAGGGAGGCCTAGCGGGGGGGGAGCCTACGAGCAGTACTTC
.	TRBV23-1	TRBJ2-5	TRBD1	CASSQLWGQGDETQYF	TGCGCCAGCAGTCAACTGTGGGGACAGGGGGATGAGACCCAGTACTTC
few	TRBV7-9	TRBJ2-7	.	CASSFGIQGYFYEQYF	TGTGCCAGCAGCTTCGGAATACAGGGTTATTTTTACGAGCAGTACTTC
.	TRBV6-5	TRBJ2-5	.	CASSYGRDFQETQYF	TGTGCCAGCAGTTACGGTCGAGACTTCCAAGAGACCCAGTACTTC
few	TRBV19	TRBJ2-3	.	CASAASNSDTQYF	TGTGCCAGTGCCGCGTCCAACTCAGATACGCAGTATTTT